A single sample gave rise to the 16 T cell receptor beta chains below, sequenced in a study of regulatory T cells in long-lasting Graves disease. Construction of TCR beta libraries relied on iRepertoire HTBI primers and on Arm-PCR targeting CDR3 regions. MiXCR, applied by TCRdb to the multiplex PCR reads, yields one record per CDR3 protein. The table records 400,000 to 500,000 distinct CDR3 sequences, 12% to 15% of them present only once. Time point: newly diagnosed GD, antithyroid drugs for less than 3 months. The TCR library was made from RNA extracted from PBMCs. These data were also reused for a study on T cells in Graves' hyperthyroidism and ophthalmopathy.

This specimen was peripheral blood mononuclear cells (PBMCs), taken at new diagnosis, from a patient treated with antithyroid drugs. The source of these receptors is a woman aged 45-60 years with Graves disease.

This clonotype occurred many times. The chain links TRBV5-1 to TRBJ2-5, with a tentative D call TRBD2 (5 bases). Germline lookup yields CDR1 SGHRS and CDR2 YFSETQ. The V end lost 4 bases, the J end lost 2 bases, and 9 bases lay between the germline ends. The CDR3 length is 13 residues. CDR3 loop: CASSLTTQETQYF. As DNA, the CDR3 is TGCGCCAGCAGCCTGACTACACAAGAGACCCAGTACTTC.

On this clonotype: The limits of the CDR3 on the DNA are not certain, so only TCRdb's listed CDR3 is given. The J gene is TRBJ2-5, the V gene TRBV30; the DNA was not used to check the table's D call, TRBD1. The CDR3 comprises 14 residues, both ends counted. Germline CDR1 reads GTSNPN; CDR2 reads SVGIG (reference sequence). CDR3 loop: CAWSVGQGSETQCF.

The V and J genes are TRBV5-1 and TRBJ1-3, with 9 positions matching TRBD1. The CDR3 is 17 residues long. CDR1 is SGHRS, CDR2 YFSETQ, per germline. With 0 bases clipped from V and 4 bases from J, the junction kept 8 bases outside the gene matches. CDR3 bases: TGCGCCAGCAGCTTGGAACCCCGGACAGGGGACGGAAACACCATATATTTT. Amino acids: CASSLEPRTGDGNTIYF.

This clonotype was seen many times. The rearrangement uses TRBV6-1 and TRBJ1-5, with 7 bases aligning to TRBD1. The CDR3 contains 15 residues. Germline lookup yields CDR1 MNHNS and CDR2 SASEGT. Trimming at V came to 5 bases and at J to 7 bases, leaving 11 bases not matched to a gene. This CDR3 reads CASSKNSGGGQPQHF. Written as DNA, the CDR3 is TGTGCCAGCAGTAAAAACTCAGGGGGAGGACAGCCCCAGCATTTT.

With regard to this clonotype: A read error may be the cause here, since a much bigger clone is one base away. The V gene is TRBV3-1, the J gene TRBJ2-1; the match to TRBD2 covers 7 bases. The J call could be wrong; TRBJ2-5 is a better fit for the DNA end. The CDR3 has 14 residues. CDR1 LGHDT and CDR2 YNNKEL come from the germline V gene (reference sequence). CDR3 in amino acids: CASSRRDYQGTQYF. CDR3 bases: TGTGCCAGCAGTCGCCGGGACTACCAAGGGACCCAGTACTTC.

Concerning this clonotype: This could be a read error, since a much larger clone is one nucleotide away. The V gene is TRBV3-1, the J gene TRBJ2-7; 9 nucleotides align to TRBD2. This CDR3 spans 16 amino acids. The V segment lost 4 bases and the J segment 5 bases; nucleotides outside the gene matches: 12. The germline CDR1 and CDR2 sequences are LGHDT and YNNKEL (reference sequence). CDR3 sequence: CASSPGPAGGGDEQYF. The CDR3 coding sequence is TGTGCCAGCAGCCCCGGACCAGCGGGAGGTGGGGACGAGCAGTACTTC.

This clonotype was recorded many times. This sequence joins TRBV29-1 and TRBJ2-1; the match to TRBD1 covers 7 bases. The trim removed 3 bases at V and 8 bases at J, leaving 16 bases unmatched. The CDR3 length is 16 residues. The germline V gene has CDR1 SQVTM and CDR2 ANQGSEA. The CDR3 bases are TGCAGCGTTGAGGTTCGGGCAGGGGGTGGTTTCTATGAGCAGTTCTTC. Translating it yields CSVEVRAGGGFYEQFF.

This clonotype was recorded only once. A much more abundant neighbour one base away suggests this may be a read error. Since no conserved phenylalanine or tryptophan closes the CDR3, a read error is the likely cause. The chain recombines TRBV18 with TRBJ1-1; TRBD1 matches 7 bases. Germline CDR1 and CDR2: KGHSH and LQKENI. The length of the CDR3 is 13 residues. The trim removed 3 bases at V and 11 bases at J, leaving 9 bases unmatched. This CDR3 reads CASSPSNDRDAFL. The CDR3 region has the DNA TGTGCCAGCTCACCGTCAAACGACAGGGACGCTTTCCTT.

This clonotype was detected ten times or more. The V and J genes are TRBV30 and TRBJ1-1; 7 nucleotides align to TRBD1. Germline CDR1 and CDR2: GTSNPN and SVGIG (reference sequence). V trimming: 4 bases; J trimming: 2 bases; junction bases outside the gene matches: 4. The CDR3 has 13 amino acids. This CDR3 is CAWTRQGNTEAFF. The DNA of the CDR3 is TGTGCCTGGACTAGACAGGGCAACACTGAAGCTTTCTTT.

This clonotype has more than one count but fewer than ten. Here the CDR3 reads CAWSKLGGASLYEQYF. DNA for the CDR3: TGTGCCTGGAGTAAACTCGGGGGGGCGAGCCTCTACGAGCAGTACTTC. This chain connects TRBV30 to TRBJ2-7; TRBD2 matches at 8 bases. Per the germline V gene, CDR1 is GTSNPN and CDR2 is SVGIG (reference sequence). This CDR3 is 16 amino acids long. The V and J ends lost 2 bases and 3 bases, in that order; junction bases with no gene match: 12.

This clonotype was observed a handful of times. CDR3 DNA sequence: TGCAGTGCTAGAGAGCGGGTGTCTAACAATGAGCAGTTCTTC. Translation gives CSARERVSNNEQFF. The chain combines TRBV20-1 with TRBJ2-1, with TRBD2 as a possible D gene (5 bases). CDR3 size: 14 residues. From germline, CDR1 is DFQATT and CDR2 SNEGSKA (reference sequence). V lost 0 bases, J lost 5 bases, and 11 bases lay in between.

CDR3 residues: CASSLATLYLREGRGETQYF. In DNA, the CDR3 is TGCGCCAGCAGCTTGGCCACCTTATACTTGAGGGAGGGCCGAGGGGAGACCCAGTACTTC. The V and J genes are TRBV5-1 and TRBJ2-5; 7 bases match TRBD2. CDR1 and CDR2 (germline): SGHRS, YFSETQ. V was pared by 0 bases and J by 5 bases, with 22 bases of the junction left unmatched. There are 20 residues in the CDR3.

This rearrangement joins TRBV9 to TRBJ1-2, with 10 bases lining up with TRBD1. Germline V lookup: CDR1 SGDLS, CDR2 YYNGEE. The CDR3 spans 15 residues. Trimming at V came to 5 bases and at J to 8 bases, leaving 12 bases not matched to a gene. The DNA for the CDR3 is TGTGCCAGCAGTGGCGCGGGACAGGGGATTTACGGCTACACCTTC. Translating it yields CASSGAGQGIYGYTF.

Concerning this clonotype itself: Given a much more abundant clone one base away, this may be a read error. The CDR3 loop reads CVSNRAADTQYF. CDR3 DNA sequence: TGTGTCAGCAACAGAGCTGCAGATACGCAGTATTTT. The gene calls are TRBV2 and TRBJ2-3; D gene ambiguous. This CDR3 is built from 12 residues. Germline-derived CDR1 and CDR2 are SNHLY and FYNNEI.

This clonotype has only a few counts. The chain employs TRBV24-1 and TRBJ2-1, with D possibly TRBD2 on 6 matching bases. Per germline, CDR1 KGHDR and CDR2 SFDVKD. This CDR3 has 16 residues. V lost 3 bases and J lost 0, with 11 bases in between. The CDR3 nucleotides read TGTGCCACCAGTGATGCCGGGACTCCCTCCTACAATGAGCAGTTCTTC. This gives the protein CATSDAGTPSYNEQFF.

On this clonotype: It may be a read error: a sequence one base away is much more abundant. The chain's CDR3 is CASSSEAGSRPQHF. The CDR3 nucleotides read TGTGCCAGCAGTTCGGAGGCAGGCTCAAGGCCCCAGCATTTT. This rearrangement joins TRBV28 to TRBJ1-5, with D hard to call. Trimming pared 4 bases from V and 9 bases from J, leaving 16 bases between. CDR3 size: 14 residues. Germline CDR1 and CDR2: MDHEN and SYDVKM.